Following are 15 T cell receptor beta chains from one sample sequenced in a study of T cells after yellow fever vaccination. TCRdb re-derived calls from the 5' RACE reads in MiXCR, one entry per CDR3 protein. Of 200,000 to 300,000 distinct CDR3 sequences in the sample, 10% to 15% were seen once. The sequencing used CD4+ T cells sorted from PBMCs, collected 45 days after the yellow fever booster vaccination. The receptors originated from a man in his thirties or forties who received the YFV17D yellow fever vaccine.

This clonotype occurred a few times. The V and J genes are TRBV18 and TRBJ1-1; maybe TRBD1 (5 bases). CDR1 is KGHSH, CDR2 LQKENI, per germline. Trimming pared 0 bases from V and 4 bases from J, leaving 12 bases between. The CDR3 contains 15 residues. CDR3 DNA: TGTGCCAGCTCACCACCGGGGGGATTTACCACTGAAGCTTTCTTT. This gives the protein CASSPPGGFTTEAFF.

V and J are TRBV21-1 and TRBJ2-2. TRBV21-1 has pseudogene status. CDR3 length: 16 residues. CDR3 sequence: CASSKLPRLDTGELFF. The DNA of the CDR3 is TGTGCCAGCAGCAAACTTCCGAGGCTCGACACCGGGGAGCTGTTTTTT.

This clonotype has only a few counts. The chain recombines TRBV9 with TRBJ2-1; no clear D. Germline CDR1 and CDR2: SGDLS and YYNGEE. This CDR3 has 17 residues. V lost 5 bases, J lost 4 bases, and 22 bases lay in between. CDR3 loop: CASSPTGPRSIYNEQFF. The CDR3 nucleotides read TGTGCCAGCAGTCCTACGGGCCCACGTTCTATTTACAATGAGCAGTTCTTC.

The chain is built from TRBV5-1 and TRBJ2-7; 8 bases line up with TRBD1. The J segment lost 3 bases and the V segment lost 3 bases, leaving 5 bases of the junction unmatched. Germline CDR1 and CDR2: SGHRS and YFSETQ. CDR3 size: 14 residues. For the CDR3, the DNA is TGCGCCAGCAGCTATGACAGGGGCTACTACGAGCAGTACTTC. This translates into CASSYDRGYYEQYF.

In this sample, this clonotype turned up a few times. The chain employs TRBV5-1 and TRBJ2-3; D gene uncertain. The V gene lost 4 bases and the J gene lost 3 bases, with 15 bases spanning the gap. Germline V gene data show CDR1 as SGHRS and CDR2 as YFSETQ. The CDR3 runs to 15 residues. In nucleotides, the CDR3 is TGCGCCAGCAGCCCCCGACTCGCCCTGACAGATACGCAGTATTTT. As protein: CASSPRLALTDTQYF.

On this clonotype itself: At one boundary the junction diverges from the germline segment, which might be a read error. Here the CDR3 reads CASGLRGLAGTYNEQFF. As DNA, the CDR3 is TGTGCCAGCGGTTTGAGGGGACTAGCGGGGACCTACAATGAGCAGTTCTTC. The J gene is TRBJ2-1, the V gene TRBV28; 13 positions match TRBD2. This CDR3 region has 17 residues. The germline V gene encodes CDR1 MDHEN and CDR2 SYDVKM. Supplemented by reference TRBV28 and TRBJ2-1, the full variable domain reads DVKVTQSSRYLVKRTGEKVFLECVQDMDHENMFWYRQDPGLGLRLIYFSYDVKMKEKGDIPEGYSVSREKKERFSLILESASTNQTSMYLCASGLRGLAGTYNEQFFGPGTRLTVL.

The CDR3 region is CSASSDREGKQYF. In DNA form, the CDR3 reads TGCAGTGCTTCGTCTGACAGGGAGGGAAAGCAGTACTTC. This chain uses TRBV20-1 with TRBJ2-7; possibly TRBD1 or TRBD2 for D (7 bases each). This CDR3 region has 13 residues. The V and J ends lost 5 bases and 8 bases respectively, with 19 bases between them. CDR1 is DFQATT and CDR2 is SNEGSKA in the germline V gene (reference sequence).

For this clonotype: This clone may be a read error of a much larger clone one base away. This chain joins TRBV20-1 and TRBJ2-7; D gene unclear. In germline, CDR1 is DFQATT, CDR2 SNEGSKA (reference sequence). The CDR3 extends over 12 amino acids. In DNA form, the CDR3 reads TGCAAGCTTAAGCGCGACTCCTACGAGCAGTACTTC. Its protein product is CKLKRDSYEQYF.

The rearrangement joins TRBV7-3 to TRBJ2-7; TRBD1 might be the D (6 bases). There are 14 residues in the CDR3. Trimming took off 5 bases at V and 6 bases at J, with 17 bases between the two ends. CDR1 is SGHTA and CDR2 is FQGTGA in the germline V gene. This CDR3 is CASSPGQGYSEQYF. In nucleotides, the CDR3 is TGTGCCAGCAGCCCCGGCCAGGGGTACAGCGAGCAGTACTTC. Together with reference TRBV7-3 and TRBJ2-7, the CDR3 gives the full variable domain: GAGVSQTPSNKVTEKGKYVELRCDPISGHTALYWYRQSLGQGPEFLIYFQGTGAADDSGLPNDRFFAVRPEGSVSTLKIQRTERGDSAVYLCASSPGQGYSEQYFGPGTRLTVT.

This clonotype was found many times. The chain is built from TRBV5-6 and TRBJ2-7; unclear D gene. V was cut by 3 bases and J by 7 bases, with 8 bases left in between. The germline V gene has CDR1 SGHDT and CDR2 YYEEEE. The CDR3 covers 11 residues. In DNA, the CDR3 is TGTGCCAGCAGCTCTCCTGCAGAGCAGTACTTC. It encodes CASSSPAEQYF.

The J gene is TRBJ2-7, the V gene TRBV11-3, with D possibly being TRBD1 or TRBD2 (6 bases each). V lost 5 bases, J lost 6 bases, and 11 bases lay in between. The CDR3 has 12 residues. Germline V lookup: CDR1 SGHNT, CDR2 YENEEA. CDR3 DNA sequence: TGTGCCAGCAGCAAGGGGGGTGGCGAGCAGTACTTC. It is translated as CASSKGGGEQYF.

A single count supports this clonotype. V and J are TRBV27 and TRBJ2-7; 14 bases align to TRBD2. From germline, CDR1 is MNHEY and CDR2 SMNVEV (reference sequence). The CDR3 runs to 15 residues. The junction had 4 bases not matched to a gene; V was cut back by 6 bases and J by 3 bases. The CDR3 loop is CASRTTSGRGYEQYF. CDR3 sequence (DNA): TGTGCCAGCAGAACGACTAGCGGGAGGGGCTACGAGCAGTACTTC.

This clonotype turned up a few times. The rearrangement links TRBV9 to TRBJ2-5; D is undetermined. In germline, CDR1 is SGDLS, CDR2 YYNGEE. This CDR3 region has 13 residues. Trimming shortened V by 2 bases and J by 7 bases, and 12 bases separated the two germline ends. This chain's CDR3 is CASSVETGGTQYF. The CDR3 DNA follows: TGTGCCAGCAGCGTCGAGACCGGCGGGACCCAGTACTTC.

This clonotype came up a few times. The chain combines TRBV7-2 with TRBJ2-7; D remains ambiguous. The CDR3 has 14 residues. Germline loops: CDR1 SGHTA, CDR2 FQGNSA. With 5 bases removed from V and 3 bases from J, the gap between germline ends came to 14 bases. The CDR3 spells CASSREFPRYEQYF. The CDR3 DNA sequence: TGTGCCAGCAGCCGAGAGTTTCCCCGCTACGAGCAGTACTTC.

This clonotype was detected many times. The chain is built from TRBV5-1 and TRBJ2-1; TRBD2 matches at 7 bases. Germline-derived CDR1 and CDR2 are SGHRS and YFSETQ. V was clipped by 0 bases and J by 6 bases; unmatched bases: 9. This CDR3 spans 16 amino acids. The CDR3 region has the DNA TGCGCCAGCAGCTTGGCCGGAGCGGGAATTCGCAATGAGCAGTTCTTC. Amino acids: CASSLAGAGIRNEQFF.